The present entry profiles one T cell receptor (beta chain) with its context. The antigen is undetermined. CDR1 and CDR2 (germline): LNHNV, YYDKDF (reference sequence). The CDR3 length is 14 residues. Losses at the gene ends were 5 bases for V and 4 bases for J; bases not matched to a gene: 5. Method: immunoSEQ multiplex PCR; TCRdb's copy keeps in-frame clones and lacks some. Of fewer than 85,000 clones in the sample, approximately 95% were seen once. The entry originates in a study of human thymus T cells. General study points: In unrelated individuals, thymic repertoires overlapped highly, according to related research. Thymic and blood repertoires showed apparently biased V and J gene usage.

Obtained as resections during corrective heart surgery, the thymus tissue was then studied. The donors were infants in Finland with congenital heart defects, otherwise immunologically healthy. The sample consisted of thymus tissue. This TCR came from a girl under two years old with a congenital heart defect but otherwise immunologically healthy. The chain recombines TRBV15 with TRBJ2-1; 7 bases fit TRBD1. CDR3 in DNA: TGTGCCACCAGCCCGGGACAGCCGTACAATGAGCAGTTCTTC. The encoded protein is CATSPGQPYNEQFF. Full variable domain (missing parts from reference TRBV15 and TRBJ2-1): DAMVIQNPRYQVTQFGKPVTLSCSQTLNHNVMYWYQQKSSQAPKLLFHYYDKDFNNEADTPDNFQSRRPNTSFCFLDIRSPGLGDTAMYLCATSPGQPYNEQFFGPGTRLTVL.